Following are 2 T cell receptor beta chains from one sample sequenced in a study of T cells in localized non-small cell lung cancer (dated by TCRdb to the early 2020s). Preparation of the library involved the immunoSEQ multiplex PCR assay. The immuneACCESS repertoire file appears here via TCRdb, limited to in-frame rearrangements. These files lack a portion of the clones; in checked studies, under half of the deficit traces to unresolved V genes, and the cause of the others is not known. The sample profile shows more than 15,000 clones; more than 85% of them were found once. The ten largest clones capture approximately 4% of the sample. This specimen was peripheral blood, taken before any cancer treatment. Every receptor here comes from a male donor older than 55 with stage II squamous cell lung carcinoma.

This sequence joins TRBV4-1 and TRBJ2-7, with unresolved D. Germline values: CDR1 MGHRA, CDR2 YSYEKL. The CDR3 runs 14 residues. The V end was cut by 0 bases, the J end by 3 bases, with 9 bases between. This chain's CDR3 is CASSQESRRYEQYF. The CDR3 bases are TGCGCCAGCAGCCAAGAGTCAAGACGCTACGAGCAGTACTTC.

This rearrangement joins TRBV5-4 to TRBJ1-3, with TRBD1 matching 9 bases. The length of the CDR3 is 14 residues. Trimming at V came to 4 bases and at J to 4 bases, leaving 3 bases not matched to a gene. Germline-derived CDR1 and CDR2 are SGHNT and YYREEE (reference sequence). CDR3 in amino acids: CASSPDRGGNTIYF. The CDR3, as DNA: TGTGCCAGCAGCCCGGACAGGGGAGGAAACACCATATATTTT. The entire variable domain, with the rest obtained from reference TRBV5-4 and TRBJ1-3, is as follows: ETGVTQSPTHLIKTRGQQVTLRCSSQSGHNTVSWYQQALGQGPQFIFQYYREEENGRGNFPPRFSGLQFPNYSSELNVNALELDDSALYLCASSPDRGGNTIYFGEGSWLTVV.